Following are 22 T cell receptor beta chains from one sample sequenced in a study of blood T cells in healthy people across ages. With a J-beta primer mix and a sample-barcoded 5' primer, a second PCR ran about 6 to 11 cycles. TCRdb passed the 5' RACE reads through MiXCR, listing each CDR3 protein once. The sample holds fewer than 1 million distinct CDR3 sequences; 40% to 50% are singletons and the top ten take about a fifth. The sequenced material came from blood. The source of these receptors is a man aged 55-75 years in good health.

The chain recombines TRBV30 with TRBJ2-7; a weak D match, TRBD1 (5 bases). The J call could be wrong; TRBJ2-5 is a better fit for the DNA end. Germline V gene data show CDR1 as GTSNPN and CDR2 as SVGIG (reference sequence). The CDR3 totals 12 residues. The CDR3 nucleotides read TGTGCCTCCCAGGGCGGCCAAGAGACCCAGTACTTC. Its protein product is CASQGGQETQYF.

The genes are TRBV18 and TRBJ1-2; D is unclear. This CDR3 has 13 amino acids. Germline values: CDR1 KGHSH, CDR2 LQKENI. With 6 bases removed from V and 9 bases from J, the gap between germline ends came to 17 bases. The CDR3 loop reads CASSPNKLDRYTF. CDR3 DNA: TGTGCCAGCTCTCCAAACAAGTTGGACCGCTACACCTTC.

V and J are TRBV20-1 and TRBJ2-3; the match to TRBD2 covers 9 bases. The V segment lost 5 bases and the J segment 2 bases; nucleotides outside the gene matches: 8. CDR3 length: 15 amino acids. Germline V gene lookup returns CDR1 DFQATT and CDR2 SNEGSKA (reference sequence). In DNA form, the CDR3 reads TGCAGTGCTCCGGATAGCGGGGGACCCACAGATACGCAGTATTTT. Encoded protein: CSAPDSGGPTDTQYF.

This clonotype appeared once. The genes are TRBV21-1 and TRBJ2-2. TRBV21-1 is labeled a pseudogene. The CDR3 length is 15 residues. Here the CDR3 reads CASSGEAKNTGELFF. DNA of the CDR3: TGTGCCAGCAGTGGAGAGGCGAAGAACACCGGGGAGCTGTTTTTT.

The chain has TRBV10-2 and TRBJ2-7; D perhaps matches TRBD1 (6 bases). The CDR3 is 15 residues long. V was clipped by 0 bases and J by 2 bases, with 11 bases between them. Germline values: CDR1 WSHSY, CDR2 SAAADI. As DNA, the CDR3 is TGCGCCAGCAGTGAGTCTCAGGGGCCTACCTACGAGCAGTACTTC. This translates into CASSESQGPTYEQYF.

The J gene is TRBJ2-5, the V gene TRBV9; possible D gene TRBD2, 6 bases. The germline V gene has CDR1 SGDLS and CDR2 YYNGEE. The CDR3 sequence is 16 residues long. V was pared by 6 bases and J by 1 base, with 19 bases between. CDR3 protein: CASNVGGGASQETQYF. The CDR3 region has the DNA TGTGCCAGCAACGTCGGTGGCGGGGCCTCCCAAGAGACCCAGTACTTC.

This clonotype has a handful of counts. The V and J genes are TRBV6-2 or TRBV6-3 and TRBJ2-5; TRBD1 matches at 9 bases. CDR1 and CDR2 (germline): MNHEY, SVGEGT. V was pared by 4 bases and J by 6 bases, with 12 bases of the junction left unmatched. CDR3 length equals 16 residues. The CDR3 sequence is CASSSLWTGDGKTQYF. In nucleotides, the CDR3 is TGTGCCAGCAGTTCCTTGTGGACAGGGGACGGAAAGACCCAGTACTTC.

The chain combines TRBV7-2 with TRBJ2-7; 10 nucleotides agree with TRBD1. The germline CDR1 and CDR2 sequences are SGHTA and FQGNSA. The CDR3 covers 18 residues. V shed 1 base and J 2 bases; nucleotides not matched to a gene: 11. CDR3 nucleotide sequence: TGTGCCAGCAGCTTAGAGGACAGGGGGAGGATTAAGCCCTACGAGCAGTACTTC. Protein product: CASSLEDRGRIKPYEQYF.

This chain connects TRBV20-1 to TRBJ1-2; perhaps TRBD1 as D (6 bases). V was shortened by 6 bases and J by 4 bases, with 15 bases between the two germline ends. Looked up from germline, CDR1 is DFQATT and CDR2 is SNEGSKA (reference sequence). The CDR3 totals 13 residues. The CDR3 nucleotides are TGCAGTGCCACGCAGACAGGCAGCTATGGCTACACCTTC. Protein product: CSATQTGSYGYTF.

This clonotype was seen a handful of times. The V call is TRBV24-1, the J call TRBJ2-5, with TRBD1 identical over 7 bases. The CDR3 sequence is 13 residues long. J was trimmed by 5 bases and V by 4 bases; bases with no gene match: 3. Germline-derived CDR1 and CDR2 are KGHDR and SFDVKD. The CDR3 sequence: CATSENRGETQYF. The DNA of the CDR3 is TGTGCCACCAGTGAAAACAGGGGTGAGACCCAGTACTTC.

This clonotype came up a few times. J is TRBJ2-7 and V is TRBV20-1; D is undetermined. This CDR3 region has 14 residues. In germline, CDR1 is DFQATT, CDR2 SNEGSKA (reference sequence). The V end lost 0 bases, the J end lost 10 bases, and 19 bases lay between the germline ends. The CDR3 region has the DNA TGCAGTGCTAGAGATGGCCCCCCGTTTGGGCCCCAGTACTTC. It is translated as CSARDGPPFGPQYF.

The chain carries TRBV6-6 and TRBJ2-3; 12 nucleotides align to TRBD2. CDR1 and CDR2 (germline): MNHNY, SVGAGI (reference sequence). The junction had 3 bases not matched to a gene; V was cut back by 2 bases and J by 9 bases. The CDR3 covers 14 residues. For the CDR3, the DNA is TGTGCCAGCAGTTACGGGACTAGCGGGCTCACGCAGTATTTT. This sequence encodes CASSYGTSGLTQYF.

The rearrangement joins TRBV20-1 to TRBJ1-1, with TRBD1 matching over 9 bases. Germline V gene data show CDR1 as DFQATT and CDR2 as SNEGSKA (reference sequence). The V gene end was trimmed by 3 bases and the J gene end by 10 bases; junction bases not matched to a gene: 12. CDR3 length: 14 amino acids. The CDR3 DNA is TGCAGTGCTAGGGGCGGACAGGGGCTGACCCGAGCTTTCTTT. It specifies CSARGGQGLTRAFF.

The genes are TRBV20-1 and TRBJ2-4, with a possible D match to TRBD1 (6 bases). V was clipped by 5 bases and J by 0 bases, with 17 bases between them. Germline assignment: CDR1 DFQATT and CDR2 SNEGSKA (reference sequence). This CDR3 has 16 residues. The CDR3 region has the DNA TGCAGTGCTGATAAGGACAGCCTCTTAGCCAAAAACATTCAGTACTTC. Its translation: CSADKDSLLAKNIQYF.

This clonotype was counted between two and nine times. The chain uses TRBV27 and TRBJ2-4, with 9 bases lining up with TRBD1. V shed 3 bases, J shed 7 bases, and the junction held 4 bases outside the gene matches. Germline loops: CDR1 MNHEY, CDR2 SMNVEV (reference sequence). The CDR3 has 14 amino acids. The CDR3 loop reads CASSFGTGLNIQYF. CDR3 coding DNA: TGTGCCAGCAGTTTTGGGACAGGGTTGAACATTCAGTACTTC.

This clonotype has just a few counts. The V call is TRBV11-2, the J call TRBJ2-1; no clear D gene. V was cut by 3 bases and J by 9 bases, with 12 bases left in between. Germline V gene data show CDR1 as SGHAT and CDR2 as FQNNGV. The CDR3 runs to 13 residues. Here the CDR3 DNA reads TGTGCCAGCAGCTTTGGTGGGTCCGGTGAGCAGTTCTTC. It yields the protein CASSFGGSGEQFF.

The rearrangement links TRBV5-8 to TRBJ2-1; TRBD2 matches at 12 bases. Per the germline V gene, CDR1 is SGHTS and CDR2 is YDEGEE. V dropped 0 bases and J dropped 6; count of bases not matched to a gene: 4. The CDR3 runs 16 residues. CDR3 protein: CASSLGTSGVPNEQFF. The CDR3 coding sequence is TGTGCCAGCAGCTTGGGGACTAGCGGGGTACCCAATGAGCAGTTCTTC.

This clonotype came up a few times. V usage is TRBV7-2 and J usage is TRBJ2-3; 12 nucleotides agree with TRBD2. CDR3 length: 16 residues. CDR1 is SGHTA and CDR2 is FQGNSA in the germline V gene. The V and J ends lost 5 bases and 0 bases, in that order; junction bases with no gene match: 3. This chain's CDR3 is CASSLTSGRSTDTQYF. CDR3 coding DNA: TGTGCCAGCAGCCTGACTAGCGGGAGAAGCACAGATACGCAGTATTTT.

This clonotype was counted only a few times. The genes are TRBV5-1 and TRBJ2-1; weak D call: TRBD2 (5 bases). Germline CDR1 SGHRS, CDR2 YFSETQ. V was trimmed by 4 bases and J by 8 bases, leaving 10 bases between them. This CDR3 is built from 12 residues. CDR3 sequence (DNA): TGCGCCAGCAGCGGTACTAGGTATGAGCAGTTCTTC. Amino acids: CASSGTRYEQFF.

The chain is built from TRBV6-5 and TRBJ2-5, with TRBD1 identical over 7 bases. From germline, CDR1 is MNHEY and CDR2 SVGAGI. With 6 bases clipped from V and 5 bases from J, the junction kept 12 bases outside the gene matches. CDR3 length equals 15 residues. CDR3 coding DNA: TGTGCCAGCAGAAACAGGGGTACCATCCAGGAGACCCAGTACTTC. Amino acids: CASRNRGTIQETQYF.

About this clonotype itself: A single base separates this from a much larger clone, so it may be a read error. The rearrangement links TRBV4-1 to TRBJ2-1, with D unclear. The J call may be mistaken, given a closer DNA end match to TRBJ2-7. The CDR3 spans 13 residues. Germline V CDR1 and CDR2: MGHRA, YSYEKL. CDR3 bases: TGCGCCAGCAGCCAAGATGCGAACAATGAGCAGTACTTC. Encoded protein: CASSQDANNEQYF.

The CDR3: CASSRAGTALGTDTQYF. For the CDR3, the DNA is TGTGCCAGCAGCAGAGCCGGGACAGCCCTGGGGACAGATACGCAGTATTTT. The gene calls are TRBV7-2 and TRBJ2-3; TRBD1 aligns across 7 bases. V was pared by 5 bases and J by 3 bases, with 14 bases of the junction left unmatched. In germline, CDR1 is SGHTA, CDR2 FQGNSA. The CDR3 runs to 17 residues.